A single sample gave rise to the 7 T cell receptor beta chains below, sequenced in a study of blood T cell repertoires in COVID-19. The table came from immunoSEQ multiplex PCR; TCRdb's copy has only in-frame clones and leaves some out. The sample holds some 390,000 clones, around nine tenths seen once. The sample taken for sequencing was peripheral blood. Receptors originate from a human donor in a cohort sampled during active COVID-19.

This clone was counted between two and nine times. The chain combines TRBV19 with TRBJ2-2; TRBD2 matches 7 bases. The CDR3 length is 15 residues. Trimming cost V 6 bases and J 2 bases; bases outside gene matches: 6. The germline V gene has CDR1 LNHDA and CDR2 SQIVND (reference sequence). In nucleotides, the CDR3 is TGTGCCAGTAGATACGAGCGGGGTAACACCGGGGAGCTGTTTTTT. Its translation is CASRYERGNTGELFF.

The CDR3 region has the DNA TGTGCCAGCAGCTTAGCCCGACTGTATTCACCCCTCCACTTT. Its translation: CASSLARLYSPLHF. The J gene is TRBJ1-6, the V gene TRBV7-2, with unresolved D. Trimming cost V 0 bases and J 8 bases, with 8 bases left between them. Germline CDR1 SGHTA, CDR2 FQGNSA. The CDR3 sequence is 14 residues long.

This chain links TRBV12-3 or TRBV12-4 with TRBJ1-1; weak D call: TRBD1 (5 bases). V lost 0 bases to trimming and J lost 8 bases, with 7 bases between them. The CDR3 spans 12 residues. CDR3 DNA: TGTGCCAGCAGTTTAGCGCGGACAGAAGCTTTCTTT. This gives the protein CASSLARTEAFF.

The chain joins TRBV3-1 (or the pseudogene TRBV3-2) to TRBJ2-3; 7 nucleotides align to TRBD2. This CDR3 is 12 amino acids long. V lost 5 bases and J lost 9; bases outside the gene matches: 5. CDR1 and CDR2 (germline): LGHDT, YNNKEL (reference sequence). The CDR3 DNA is TGTGCCAGCAGCGGGGGGGGGATAACGCAGTATTTT. Translating gives CASSGGGITQYF.

As to this clone: This sample also contains other DNA sequences that code for the same CDR3. The genes are TRBV20-1 and TRBJ2-7, with a tentative D call TRBD1 (5 bases). V was pared by 6 bases and J by 3 bases, with 9 bases between. CDR3 length: 11 residues. The germline gives CDR1 DFQATT, CDR2 SNEGSKA (reference sequence). The CDR3 region is CSALDSYEQYF. The CDR3 DNA is TGCAGTGCCCTTGACAGCTACGAGCAGTACTTC.

The chain has TRBV4-1 and TRBJ1-1; D is uncertain. V lost 0 bases, J lost 3 bases, and 20 bases lay in between. CDR1 is MGHRA and CDR2 is YSYEKL in the germline V gene. This CDR3 contains 18 residues. CDR3 region: CASSQDSSLGERDTEAFF. The CDR3 DNA sequence: TGCGCCAGCAGCCAAGATTCTAGCCTCGGGGAGAGGGACACTGAAGCTTTCTTT.

The chain links TRBV5-8 to TRBJ2-3, with 15 bases lining up with TRBD2. In germline, CDR1 is SGHTS, CDR2 YDEGEE. The V gene end was trimmed by 4 bases and the J gene end by 3 bases; junction bases not matched to a gene: 3. The CDR3 is made up of 16 amino acids. CDR3 bases: TGTGCCAGCAGCCCAGGGACTAGCGGGAGGACAGATACGCAGTATTTT. Translating gives CASSPGTSGRTDTQYF.